What follows is one T cell receptor beta chain and its context. There are 15 residues in the CDR3. V lost 0 bases to trimming and J lost 3 bases, with 10 bases between them. Germline V lookup: CDR1 SGHRS, CDR2 YFSETQ. Sequencing used immunoSEQ multiplex PCR; TCRdb keeps in-frame clones, though not all of them. Of under 65,000 clones listed, more than 85% were seen once; the top ten hold approximately 12%. The TCR originated in a man aged 40-49 years with rheumatoid arthritis. What was sequenced was PBMCs. The chain recombines TRBV5-1 with TRBJ2-1; D possibly corresponds to TRBD2 (6 bases). The CDR3 loop reads CASSLAGGDYNEQFF. In DNA, the CDR3 is TGCGCCAGCAGCTTGGCCGGCGGGGACTACAATGAGCAGTTCTTC.